The next 32 T cell receptor beta chains were all read from a single sample in a study of shared clonotypes between healthy human individuals (dated by TCRdb to the early 2020s). Library preparation was by the immunoSEQ multiplex PCR assay. The source is immuneACCESS, and TCRdb retained only in-frame sequences with V and J called. Part of the clones is not carried over; for the studies checked, unresolved V genes explain less than half of this, and the remainder is unexplained. Across this sample there are millions of clones, with over 85% seen only once. The top ten hold roughly 0.15% of the sample. The sequencing input was naive CD4+ T cells sorted from blood. The cell subset or site label on this specimen signifies: CD45RA+ positively selected. These receptor sequences come from a man younger than 35 in good health.

The chain employs TRBV6-5 and TRBJ1-6; a weak D match, TRBD1 (6 bases). The CDR3 runs to 16 residues. Germline V CDR1 and CDR2: MNHEY, SVGAGI. Trimming cost V 2 bases and J 0 bases, with 8 bases left between them. The CDR3 region has the DNA TGTGCCAGCAGTTACGGGGGGCTCTCCTATAATTCACCCCTCCACTTT. It is translated as CASSYGGLSYNSPLHF.

The chain combines TRBV7-9 with TRBJ2-7, with 13 bases identical to TRBD2. The CDR3 runs 17 residues. Germline V CDR1 and CDR2: SEHNR, FQNEAQ (reference sequence). V lost 5 bases, J lost 0 bases, and 7 bases stayed unmatched. This chain's CDR3 is CASSQTTSGRFSYEQYF. As DNA, the CDR3 is TGTGCCAGCAGCCAGACGACTAGCGGGAGGTTCTCCTACGAGCAGTACTTC.

A few counts support this clone. The chain has TRBV7-9 and TRBJ1-5; no firm D call. This CDR3 is built from 13 residues. Germline CDR1 and CDR2: SEHNR and FQNEAQ (reference sequence). The V end was cut by 5 bases, the J end by 7 bases, with 12 bases between. The CDR3 loop is CASSRGSGQPQHF. CDR3 coding DNA: TGTGCCAGCAGCCGGGGTTCGGGGCAGCCCCAGCATTTT.

Only one count was recorded for this clone. The V call is TRBV11-2, the J call TRBJ2-3; no definite D call. With 1 base removed from V and 8 bases from J, the gap between germline ends came to 4 bases. This CDR3 has 11 residues. CDR1 and CDR2 (germline): SGHAT, FQNNGV. The CDR3 nucleotides are TGTGCCAGCAGCTTAGTGTCTACGCAGTATTTT. Translated, it gives CASSLVSTQYF. Full variable domain (rest looked up from reference TRBV11-2 and TRBJ2-3): EAGVAQSPRYKIIEKRQSVAFWCNPISGHATLYWYQQILGQGPKLLIQFQNNGVVDDSQLPKDRFSAERLKGVDSTLKIQPAKLEDSAVYLCASSLVSTQYFGPGTRLTVL.

Notes on this clone: Within the sample, other DNA sequences also encode this same CDR3. The chain carries TRBV6-6 and TRBJ1-3; D is ambiguous. The germline V gene encodes CDR1 MNHNY and CDR2 SVGAGI (reference sequence). This CDR3 has 15 residues. V dropped 0 bases and J dropped 0 bases, with 6 bases sitting between them. The CDR3: CASSYSSVSGNTIYF. CDR3 nucleotide sequence: TGTGCCAGCAGTTACTCGTCGGTCTCTGGAAACACCATATATTTT.

The V and J genes are TRBV28 and TRBJ2-2, with a tentative D call TRBD2 (6 bases). V lost 10 bases and J lost 5, with 17 bases in between. The CDR3 covers 14 residues. CDR1 MDHEN and CDR2 SYDVKM come from the germline V gene. The CDR3 here is CATTGRGYTGELFF. DNA of the CDR3: TGTGCCACCACCGGGCGGGGTTATACCGGGGAGCTGTTTTTT. Together with reference TRBV28 and TRBJ2-2, the CDR3 gives the full variable domain: DVKVTQSSRYLVKRTGEKVFLECVQDMDHENMFWYRQDPGLGLRLIYFSYDVKMKEKGDIPEGYSVSREKKERFSLILESASTNQTSMYLCATTGRGYTGELFFGEGSRLTVL.

The J gene is TRBJ1-4, the V gene TRBV27; D uncertain. V was pared by 8 bases and J by 0 bases, with 13 bases between. Per the germline V gene, CDR1 is MNHEY and CDR2 is SMNVEV (reference sequence). This CDR3 contains 15 residues. The CDR3 DNA is TGTGCCAGCCTACCAGTCGTTCCAACTAATGAAAAACTGTTTTTT. Amino acids: CASLPVVPTNEKLFF.

The rearrangement links TRBV5-1 to TRBJ2-3; TRBD2 matches at 8 bases. The CDR3 has 15 amino acids. The junction had 4 bases not matched to a gene; V was cut back by 4 bases and J by 0 bases. CDR1 and CDR2 from the germline V gene are SGHRS and YFSETQ. CDR3: CASSAGTSSTDTQYF. The DNA of the CDR3 is TGCGCCAGCAGCGCCGGGACTAGTAGCACAGATACGCAGTATTTT.

The chain combines TRBV7-9 with TRBJ1-2, with 7 positions matching TRBD1. The CDR3 runs 15 residues. Germline CDR1 SEHNR, CDR2 FQNEAQ (reference sequence). V dropped 5 bases and J dropped 4; count of bases not matched to a gene: 10. This CDR3 reads CASSLGGQPLYGYTF. The CDR3 DNA follows: TGTGCCAGCAGCCTGGGGGGACAGCCTCTCTATGGCTACACCTTC.

V and J are TRBV6-5 and TRBJ1-1; the match to TRBD1 covers 9 bases. The CDR3 is 14 amino acids. Germline CDR1 is MNHEY and CDR2 is SVGAGI. V was clipped by 6 bases and J by 7 bases; unmatched bases: 9. Written as DNA, the CDR3 is TGTGCCAGCAGCCCTCAGGACAGGGGCGGTGAAGCTTTCTTT. It encodes CASSPQDRGGEAFF.

This chain links TRBV5-1 with TRBJ2-3, with 14 bases fitting TRBD2. CDR3 length: 17 residues. Unmatched junction bases numbered 3, after V lost 3 bases and J lost 0 bases. Germline V gene sequence: CDR1 SGHRS, CDR2 YFSETQ. Written as DNA, the CDR3 is TGCGCCAGCAGCTGGGGACTAGCGGGGGTAAGCACAGATACGCAGTATTTT. This translates into CASSWGLAGVSTDTQYF.

This clone was seen once. V and J are TRBV14 and TRBJ1-6; D is unclear. The V end was cut by 0 bases, the J end by 10 bases, with 7 bases between. The germline V gene has CDR1 SGHDN and CDR2 FVKESK. The CDR3 extends over 13 amino acids. The CDR3 loop reads CASSQDLRSPLHF. CDR3 in DNA: TGTGCCAGCAGCCAAGATCTGAGGTCACCCCTCCACTTT.

The V gene is TRBV21-1, the J gene TRBJ1-5. TRBV21-1 constitutes a pseudogene. CDR3 length equals 12 residues. The DNA of the CDR3 is TGTGCCAGCAGCGCCCCGCCCGGGCCCCAGCATTTT. Its protein product is CASSAPPGPQHF.

The chain uses TRBV4-3 and TRBJ1-1; D possibly corresponds to TRBD1 (6 bases). This CDR3 spans 15 amino acids. Trimming took 3 bases from V and 3 from J, leaving 14 bases between them. Germline V gene data show CDR1 as LGHNA and CDR2 as YSLEER. CDR3 loop: CASSQEGHVDTEAFF. The CDR3 coding sequence is TGCGCCAGCAGCCAGGAGGGACACGTGGACACTGAAGCTTTCTTT.

The V call is TRBV7-8, the J call TRBJ2-3; D gene unclear. The CDR3 loop spans 12 amino acids. Trimming took 2 bases from V and 5 from J, leaving 5 bases between them. Germline loops: CDR1 SGHVS, CDR2 FQNEAQ. The CDR3, as DNA: TGTGCCAGCAGCTTATCCCTAGATACGCAGTATTTT. Translation gives CASSLSLDTQYF.

CDR3 protein: CASRTTGETQYF. CDR3 bases: TGTGCCAGCAGGACGACAGGGGAGACCCAGTACTTC. The V call is TRBV6-5, the J call TRBJ2-5, with 7 positions matching TRBD1. The germline V gene encodes CDR1 MNHEY and CDR2 SVGAGI. Trimming removed 6 bases from V and 5 bases from J; junction bases left unmatched: 3. The CDR3 spans 12 residues.

V usage is TRBV30 and J usage is TRBJ1-2; perhaps TRBD1 as D (6 bases). This CDR3 comprises 15 residues. V was trimmed by 6 bases and J by 5 bases, leaving 22 bases between them. The germline V gene encodes CDR1 GTSNPN and CDR2 SVGIG (reference sequence). CDR3 in amino acids: CACPENRDYGYGYTF. The CDR3 nucleotides are TGTGCCTGCCCAGAGAACAGGGACTATGGATATGGCTACACCTTC.

The chain couples TRBV19 to TRBJ2-7; D is tentatively TRBD1 or TRBD2 (5 bases each). CDR1 and CDR2 from the germline V gene are LNHDA and SQIVND (reference sequence). Deletions cut 5 bases from V and 4 bases from J, with 21 bases between. The CDR3 is 16 residues long. CDR3 bases: TGTGCCAGTAGTCCGACCCCCTCGGGGACCATTTACGAGCAGTACTTC. The encoded protein is CASSPTPSGTIYEQYF.

The chain has TRBV5-6 and TRBJ2-1; D is perhaps TRBD1 (5 bases). The CDR3 spans 16 residues. The V end was cut by 0 bases, the J end by 1 base, with 11 bases between. The germline gives CDR1 SGHDT, CDR2 YYEEEE. CDR3 amino acids: CASSLVRQGSYNEQFF. As DNA, the CDR3 is TGTGCCAGCAGCTTGGTCCGGCAGGGATCCTACAATGAGCAGTTCTTC.

On this clone itself: Additional DNA sequences in this sample encode the identical CDR3. The chain carries TRBV5-1 and TRBJ2-2; TRBD1 matches 12 bases. The CDR3 is 15 residues long. The junction had 3 bases not matched to a gene; V was cut back by 3 bases and J by 6 bases. Germline assignment: CDR1 SGHRS and CDR2 YFSETQ. DNA for the CDR3: TGCGCCAGCAGCTCGGGACAGGGGGCGGCCGGGGAGCTGTTTTTT. This gives the protein CASSSGQGAAGELFF.

CDR3 loop: CASSLEGGRHTGELFF. CDR3 DNA sequence: TGTGCCAGCAGCTTAGAGGGCGGCCGGCACACCGGGGAGCTGTTTTTT. The V and J genes are TRBV7-9 and TRBJ2-2; D not resolved. V was cut by 1 base and J by 3 bases, with 12 bases left in between. This CDR3 is built from 16 residues. Germline values: CDR1 SEHNR, CDR2 FQNEAQ (reference sequence).

This clone was found a few times. The CDR3 is CASSNRERASPLHF. CDR3 DNA: TGTGCCAGCAGCAACAGGGAGAGGGCTTCACCCCTCCACTTT. The rearrangement uses TRBV7-9 and TRBJ1-6; D possibly corresponds to TRBD1 (6 bases). This CDR3 region has 14 residues. Germline V gene sequence: CDR1 SEHNR, CDR2 FQNEAQ (reference sequence). Trimming left V 5 bases short and J 9 bases short, with 14 bases between. Drawing the rest from reference TRBV7-9 and TRBJ1-6, the complete variable domain is DTGVSQNPRHKITKRGQNVTFRCDPISEHNRLYWYRQTLGQGPEFLTYFQNEAQLEKSRLLSDRFSAERPKGSFSTLEIQRTEQGDSAMYLCASSNRERASPLHFGNGTRLTVT.

CDR3 sequence: CASSGPNLGAKNIQYF. The CDR3 region has the DNA TGTGCCAGCAGTGGACCGAACCTGGGAGCCAAAAACATTCAGTACTTC. The chain links TRBV6-6 to TRBJ2-4; no clear D. CDR1 is MNHNY and CDR2 is SVGAGI in the germline V gene (reference sequence). V was trimmed by 5 bases and J by 0 bases, leaving 14 bases between them. The CDR3 sequence is 16 residues long.

The chain carries TRBV7-6 and TRBJ2-3; 10 nucleotides agree with TRBD2. CDR3 size: 15 residues. Germline lookup yields CDR1 SGHVS and CDR2 FNYEAQ. V shed 5 bases and J 5 bases; nucleotides not matched to a gene: 7. Written as DNA, the CDR3 is TGTGCCAGCAGCCCCACCGGGACTAGCGTAGATACGCAGTATTTT. It codes for CASSPTGTSVDTQYF.

This sequence joins TRBV5-4 and TRBJ1-4; unclear D gene. Germline CDR1 SGHNT, CDR2 YYREEE (reference sequence). The CDR3 spans 15 residues. Deletions cut 4 bases from V and 0 bases from J, with 10 bases between. The CDR3: CASSNRGTTNEKLFF. DNA for the CDR3: TGTGCCAGCAGCAACAGAGGGACAACTAATGAAAAACTGTTTTTT.

Note on this clone: Other DNA sequences in the sample encode the same CDR3. In nucleotides, the CDR3 is TGTGCCAGCTCACCGGGTGATAACTATGGCTACACCTTC. This sequence encodes CASSPGDNYGYTF. V and J are TRBV18 and TRBJ1-2; no reliable D call. The CDR3 is made up of 13 amino acids. Germline V gives CDR1 KGHSH, CDR2 LQKENI. Trimming left V 3 bases short and J 1 base short, with 6 bases between.

The chain links TRBV25-1 to TRBJ1-5; no clear D gene. CDR1 is MGHDK and CDR2 is SYGVNS in the germline V gene. The CDR3 sequence is 14 residues long. The V end was cut by 6 bases, the J end by 4 bases, with 13 bases between. Written as DNA, the CDR3 is TGTGCCAGCAGCGGATATCTTGCAAATCAGCCCCAGCATTTT. Translated: CASSGYLANQPQHF.

V usage is TRBV5-1 and J usage is TRBJ1-1; the D is unclear. Deletions cut 4 bases from V and 1 base from J, with 5 bases between. The CDR3 runs to 12 residues. In germline, CDR1 is SGHRS, CDR2 YFSETQ. The CDR3 nucleotides are TGCGCCAGCAGCCGGCAGAACACTGAAGCTTTCTTT. Residues: CASSRQNTEAFF.

The CDR3 DNA is TGTGCCAGCAGCTCCGAGTTAGCGGGAGGGAACAATGAGCAGTTCTTC. Protein product: CASSSELAGGNNEQFF. The chain links TRBV7-2 to TRBJ2-1; 11 bases are a match to TRBD2. The ends lost 4 bases at V and 5 bases at J; junction bases unmatched: 7. CDR3 length: 16 amino acids. Germline V lookup: CDR1 SGHTA, CDR2 FQGNSA. Full variable domain (missing parts from reference TRBV7-2 and TRBJ2-1): GAGVSQSPSNKVTEKGKDVELRCDPISGHTALYWYRQSLGQGLEFLIYFQGNSAPDKSGLPSDRFSAERTGGSVSTLTIQRTQQEDSAVYLCASSSELAGGNNEQFFGPGTRLTVL.

This clone appeared a few times. Other DNA sequences in the sample encode the same CDR3. The chain employs TRBV7-3 and TRBJ2-2; D call uncertain. The germline gives CDR1 SGHTA, CDR2 FQGTGA. V gave up 4 bases and J gave up 4 bases, with 4 bases separating them. This CDR3 contains 12 residues. The CDR3 DNA is TGTGCCAGCAGCTGGTCCACCGGGGAGCTGTTTTTT. Its protein product is CASSWSTGELFF. The complete variable domain, with remaining parts taken from reference TRBV7-3 and TRBJ2-2, reads GAGVSQTPSNKVTEKGKYVELRCDPISGHTALYWYRQSLGQGPEFLIYFQGTGAADDSGLPNDRFFAVRPEGSVSTLKIQRTERGDSAVYLCASSWSTGELFFGEGSRLTVL.

V is TRBV11-2 and J is TRBJ2-4, with D tentatively TRBD1 or TRBD2 (5 bases each). The CDR3 consists of 16 residues. The germline gives CDR1 SGHAT, CDR2 FQNNGV. V lost 3 bases and J lost 0, with 12 bases in between. CDR3 DNA: TGTGCCAGCAGCTTCCCCGGGACCCAAGCCAAAAACATTCAGTACTTC. Translating it yields CASSFPGTQAKNIQYF.

This chain connects TRBV30 to TRBJ2-2; 8 bases are shared with TRBD2. V trimming: 2 bases; J trimming: 3 bases; junction bases outside the gene matches: 5. Germline-derived CDR1 and CDR2 are GTSNPN and SVGIG (reference sequence). The CDR3 spans 15 residues. The CDR3 loop is CAWSPPGGHTGELFF. CDR3 sequence (DNA): TGTGCCTGGAGTCCCCCGGGGGGGCACACCGGGGAGCTGTTTTTT. The full variable domain, completed using reference TRBV30 and TRBJ2-2, is SQTIHQWPATLVQPVGSPLSLECTVEGTSNPNLYWYRQAAGRGLQLLFYSVGIGQISSEVPQNLSASRPQDRQFILSSKKLLLSDSGFYLCAWSPPGGHTGELFFGEGSRLTVL.